Presented here are 4 T cell receptor beta chains from one specimen sequenced in a study of technical replicates of blood from a handful of donors. Method: immunoSEQ multiplex PCR; TCRdb's copy keeps in-frame clones and lacks some. The profile shows over 10,000 clones, roughly 93% of them singletons. The source material was PBMCs. The receptors were gathered from a human donor in good health.

The chain couples TRBV6-1 to TRBJ1-5, with 8 nucleotides matching TRBD1. CDR3 size: 14 residues. V gave up 7 bases and J gave up 4 bases; unmatched junction bases: 6. CDR1 is MNHNS and CDR2 is SASEGT in the germline V gene. CDR3 bases: TGTGCCAGCATCGAGACAGGGGAGAATCAGCCCCAGCATTTT. It translates to CASIETGENQPQHF.

This chain links TRBV5-1 with TRBJ2-2; 7 nucleotides align to TRBD2. The J segment lost 4 bases and the V segment lost 0 bases, leaving 9 bases of the junction unmatched. Germline lookup yields CDR1 SGHRS and CDR2 YFSETQ. This CDR3 spans 17 amino acids. The CDR3 is CASSLALAGEVTGELFF. The CDR3 DNA follows: TGCGCCAGCAGCTTGGCCCTGGCGGGGGAGGTCACCGGGGAGCTGTTTTTT.

This clone has only one observation. J is TRBJ2-5 and V is TRBV6-1; 8 bases are a match to TRBD2. Germline V lookup: CDR1 MNHNS, CDR2 SASEGT. This CDR3 spans 12 amino acids. V lost 7 bases to trimming and J lost 5 bases; unmatched junction nucleotides: 3. CDR3 in DNA: TGTGCCAGCACCGGGACTAGGGAGACCCAGTACTTC. It is translated as CASTGTRETQYF.

The V gene is TRBV28, the J gene TRBJ2-5; TRBD2 might be the D (6 bases). This CDR3 has 13 residues. CDR1 MDHEN and CDR2 SYDVKM come from the germline V gene. V was cut by 5 bases and J by 5 bases, with 12 bases left in between. The DNA for the CDR3 is TGTGCCAGCAGTATCTCGGGACTGGAGACCCAGTACTTC. It specifies CASSISGLETQYF.